This section outlines one TCR beta chain sequence together with its context. Unique molecular identifiers were incorporated during preparation of the TCRbeta library. TCRdb ran MiXCR on the PCR reads and lists one entry per CDR3 protein. The sample shows hundreds of thousands of distinct CDR3 sequences, roughly a quarter of them seen only once. The sample belongs to a study of T-cell reconstitution after alpha-beta-depleted transplantation in children. Germline CDR1 reads KGHSH; CDR2 reads LQKENI. V dropped 2 bases and J dropped 0; count of bases not matched to a gene: 2. The CDR3 is made up of 16 amino acids.

The genes are TRBV18 and TRBJ2-1; 9 bases match TRBD2. The source is a female patient aged 2-15 years who had a stem cell transplant for congenital amegakaryocytic thrombocytopenia, so the T cells may come from the graft donor. The sequencing here drew on PBMCs, mostly from graft donor cells, taken 360 days after TCRalphabeta/CD19-depleted stem cell transplant. The CDR3 bases are TGTGCCAGCTCACCAGATAGCGGGAGCTCCTACAATGAGCAGTTCTTC. Its translation is CASSPDSGSSYNEQFF.